These 20 T cell receptor beta chains were sequenced from one sample in a study of T cells after yellow fever vaccination. TCRdb used MiXCR to reprocess the 5' RACE reads, holding one entry per CDR3 protein. The sample records 240,000 or so distinct CDR3 sequences, less than 9% being singletons. The specimen was CD4+ T cells sorted from PBMCs, collected 15 days after the yellow fever booster vaccination. These receptors all come from a man aged 25-45 years who received the YFV17D yellow fever vaccine.

The V gene is TRBV7-2, the J gene TRBJ2-3; the D is unclear. V was pared by 1 base and J by 2 bases, with 13 bases between. Germline V gene sequence: CDR1 SGHTA, CDR2 FQGNSA. The CDR3 is made up of 16 amino acids. The CDR3 loop is CASSLGFSSNTDTQYF. The CDR3 coding sequence is TGTGCCAGCAGCTTAGGGTTTAGCTCAAACACAGATACGCAGTATTTT.

The chain carries TRBV6-2 or TRBV6-3 and TRBJ2-2, with D hard to call. This CDR3 is built from 13 residues. The germline V and J ends were trimmed by 2 bases and 6 bases, with 7 bases remaining between them. Germline CDR1 MNHEY, CDR2 SVGEGT. DNA of the CDR3: TGTGCCAGCAGTTACCTCGGGCCCGGGGAGCTGTTTTTT. Amino acids: CASSYLGPGELFF.

The J gene is TRBJ2-3, the V gene TRBV7-2; D is ambiguous. The V end was cut by 2 bases, the J end by 2 bases, with 8 bases between. The CDR3 sequence is 14 residues long. CDR1 SGHTA and CDR2 FQGNSA come from the germline V gene. CDR3 amino acids: CASSLKGPTDTQYF. The CDR3 nucleotides are TGTGCCAGCAGCTTAAAGGGCCCCACAGATACGCAGTATTTT.

This clonotype appeared a few times. V gene TRBV5-1 combines with J gene TRBJ1-5; D ambiguous. Looked up from germline, CDR1 is SGHRS and CDR2 is YFSETQ. V shed 0 bases and J shed 7 bases, with 11 bases lying between them. The CDR3 has 14 residues. As DNA, the CDR3 is TGCGCCAGCAGCTTGGGAGGGCAGTGGCAGCCCCAGCATTTT. Its protein is CASSLGGQWQPQHF. Full variable domain (missing parts from reference TRBV5-1 and TRBJ1-5): KAGVTQTPRYLIKTRGQQVTLSCSPISGHRSVSWYQQTPGQGLQFLFEYFSETQRNKGNFPGRFSGRQFSNSRSEMNVSTLELGDSALYLCASSLGGQWQPQHFGDGTRLSIL.

This clonotype was seen more than once but under ten times. The rearrangement uses TRBV28 and TRBJ2-7; D perhaps matches TRBD1 (5 bases). The V gene lost 6 bases and the J gene lost 1 base, with 16 bases spanning the gap. The CDR3 is 15 residues long. Germline loops: CDR1 MDHEN, CDR2 SYDVKM. The CDR3 sequence: CASSTPRVQSYEQYF. The CDR3 DNA follows: TGTGCCAGCAGCACCCCCAGGGTTCAATCCTACGAGCAGTACTTC. Full variable domain (rest looked up from reference TRBV28 and TRBJ2-7): DVKVTQSSRYLVKRTGEKVFLECVQDMDHENMFWYRQDPGLGLRLIYFSYDVKMKEKGDIPEGYSVSREKKERFSLILESASTNQTSMYLCASSTPRVQSYEQYFGPGTRLTVT.

This clonotype was counted ten times or more. The CDR3 region is CASSLRHPYGYTF. Here the CDR3 DNA reads TGTGCCAGCAGCCTCCGACACCCCTATGGCTACACCTTC. The V call is TRBV12-3 or TRBV12-4, the J call TRBJ1-2; D unresolved. V shed 6 bases and J shed 4 bases, with 12 bases lying between them. The CDR3 loop spans 13 amino acids.

J is TRBJ1-6 and V is TRBV5-1, with D maybe TRBD1 (5 bases). The CDR3 totals 13 residues. The germline V gene has CDR1 SGHRS and CDR2 YFSETQ. V was trimmed by 6 bases and J by 5 bases, leaving 9 bases between them. The CDR3 spells CASTKTDNSPLHF. DNA of the CDR3: TGCGCCAGCACCAAGACAGATAATTCACCCCTCCACTTT.

This clonotype was seen a handful of times. In DNA, the CDR3 is TGTGCCAGCAGCAGCGACGGGGGGCGCGGGGGCAATCAGCCCCAGCATTTT. It yields the protein CASSSDGGRGGNQPQHF. The rearrangement uses TRBV12-3 or TRBV12-4 and TRBJ1-5, with a possible D match to TRBD1 (6 bases). V dropped 6 bases and J dropped 2 bases, with 20 bases sitting between them. This CDR3 has 17 amino acids.

This clonotype showed up many times. The chain employs TRBV7-7 and TRBJ2-5, with 11 nucleotides matching TRBD2. Germline assignment: CDR1 SSHAT and CDR2 FNYEAQ (reference sequence). Germline trimming cut 5 bases from V and 4 bases from J; bases unmatched to any gene: 3. The length of the CDR3 is 14 residues. This CDR3 reads CASSPSGRRETQYF. The CDR3 DNA follows: TGTGCCAGCAGCCCTAGCGGGAGGAGAGAGACCCAGTACTTC. Full variable domain (outside the CDR3, taken from reference TRBV7-7 and TRBJ2-5): GAGVSQSPRYKVTKRGQDVTLRCDPISSHATLYWYQQALGQGPEFLTYFNYEAQPDKSGLPSDRFSAERPEGSISTLTIQRTEQRDSAMYRCASSPSGRRETQYFGPGTRLLVL.

This clonotype was seen at least ten times. The chain uses TRBV7-6 and TRBJ1-1; D might be TRBD1 (5 bases). The V gene lost 5 bases and the J gene lost 1 base, with 11 bases spanning the gap. Germline V gene lookup returns CDR1 SGHVS and CDR2 FNYEAQ. The CDR3 runs to 14 residues. The CDR3 is CASSKEQGNTEAFF. The CDR3 DNA reads TGTGCCAGCAGCAAAGAGCAGGGGAACACTGAAGCTTTCTTT.

The chain combines TRBV12-3 or TRBV12-4 with TRBJ2-2; D is uncertain. Trimming removed 3 bases from V and 6 bases from J, with 8 bases in between. CDR3 length: 13 amino acids. This CDR3 reads CASSFLGSGELFF. Here the CDR3 DNA reads TGTGCCAGCAGTTTTTTAGGATCCGGGGAGCTGTTTTTT.

This clonotype was picked up many times. This chain links TRBV7-8 with TRBJ1-2; the D gene is possibly TRBD1 (5 bases). The V gene lost 9 bases and the J gene lost 1 base, with 15 bases spanning the gap. The CDR3 runs to 14 residues. Germline CDR1 is SGHVS and CDR2 is FQNEAQ. The CDR3 DNA reads TGTGCCAGTTCCCCCACGACAGATAACTATGGCTACACCTTC. Translation gives CASSPTTDNYGYTF.

V usage is TRBV6-1 and J usage is TRBJ2-7; the D is unclear. From germline, CDR1 is MNHNS and CDR2 SASEGT. V lost 2 bases and J lost 11, with 13 bases in between. This CDR3 region has 12 residues. The CDR3 here is CASSERQDEEYF. CDR3 DNA: TGTGCCAGCAGTGAACGGCAAGATGAGGAGTACTTC.

This clonotype was seen ten or more times. The chain employs TRBV25-1 and TRBJ2-3, with 9 bases that match TRBD2. J gave up 2 bases and V 5 bases, and 8 bases lay outside the gene matches. The germline V gene encodes CDR1 MGHDK and CDR2 SYGVNS. This CDR3 region has 16 residues. DNA of the CDR3: TGTGCCAGCAGTTTCTCTAGCGGGACGGTCACAGATACGCAGTATTTT. Translating it yields CASSFSSGTVTDTQYF.

This clonotype was recorded many times. The rearrangement joins TRBV5-1 to TRBJ2-3; 7 bases line up with TRBD2. The V segment lost 2 bases and the J segment 4 bases; nucleotides outside the gene matches: 4. There are 14 residues in the CDR3. Germline lookup yields CDR1 SGHRS and CDR2 YFSETQ. CDR3 DNA: TGCGCCAGCAGCTTAGAGCGGGAAGCAGATACGCAGTATTTT. Translated: CASSLEREADTQYF.

This clonotype was seen more than once but under ten times. The J gene is TRBJ2-3, the V gene TRBV14; no clear D gene. This CDR3 is built from 13 residues. Looked up from germline, CDR1 is SGHDN and CDR2 is FVKESK. V was clipped by 4 bases and J by 2 bases, with 7 bases between them. DNA of the CDR3: TGTGCCAGCAGCCGACTTTACACAGATACGCAGTATTTT. It yields the protein CASSRLYTDTQYF.

This clonotype occurred a few times. This chain links TRBV20-1 with TRBJ2-1; D is possibly TRBD1 or TRBD2 (5 bases each). Germline V gives CDR1 DFQATT, CDR2 SNEGSKA (reference sequence). The CDR3 spans 15 residues. V lost 6 bases and J 8 bases, leaving 23 bases between the germline ends. As DNA, the CDR3 is TGCAGTGCCCCCCGGGGCGGATCAATCGGGGATGAGCAGTTCTTC. This encodes CSAPRGGSIGDEQFF.

This clonotype was seen a handful of times. The chain couples TRBV20-1 to TRBJ2-1; 8 nucleotides align to TRBD2. V lost 4 bases and J lost 6; bases outside the gene matches: 14. Germline lookup yields CDR1 DFQATT and CDR2 SNEGSKA (reference sequence). CDR3 size: 16 residues. In DNA, the CDR3 is TGCAGTGCTAAACAAATAGCGGGATTCGGGTTCAATGAGCAGTTCTTC. It specifies CSAKQIAGFGFNEQFF.

V is TRBV7-2 and J is TRBJ2-7; TRBD2 agrees at 8 bases. With V trimmed by 2 bases and J by 6 bases, 6 bases remained unmatched. From germline, CDR1 is SGHTA and CDR2 FQGNSA. CDR3 length equals 14 residues. CDR3 bases: TGTGCCAGCAGCTTATCGGGCGGGAGGCTCGAGCAGTACTTC. Translation: CASSLSGGRLEQYF.

The rearrangement joins TRBV7-9 to TRBJ2-7; no firm D call. The CDR3 has 12 amino acids. CDR1 and CDR2 (germline): SEHNR, FQNEAQ (reference sequence). The germline V and J ends were trimmed by 5 bases and 0 bases, with 5 bases remaining between them. The CDR3 coding sequence is TGTGCCAGCAGCGTGAACTCCTACGAGCAGTACTTC. Its protein product is CASSVNSYEQYF.